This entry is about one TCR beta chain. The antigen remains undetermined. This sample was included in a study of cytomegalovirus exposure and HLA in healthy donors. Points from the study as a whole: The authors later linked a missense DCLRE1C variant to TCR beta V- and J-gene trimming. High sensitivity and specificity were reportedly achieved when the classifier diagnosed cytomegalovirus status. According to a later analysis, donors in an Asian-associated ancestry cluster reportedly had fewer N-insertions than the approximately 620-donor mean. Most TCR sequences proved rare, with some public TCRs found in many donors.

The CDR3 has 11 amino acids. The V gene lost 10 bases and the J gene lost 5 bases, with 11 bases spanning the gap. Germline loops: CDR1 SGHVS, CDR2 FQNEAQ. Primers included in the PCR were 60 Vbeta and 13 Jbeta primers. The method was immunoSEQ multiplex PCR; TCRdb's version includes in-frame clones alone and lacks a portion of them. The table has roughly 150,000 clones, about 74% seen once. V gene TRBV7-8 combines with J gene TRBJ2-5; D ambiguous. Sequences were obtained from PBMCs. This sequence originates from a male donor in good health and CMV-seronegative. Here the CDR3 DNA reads TGTGCCACCAGAATCTCGGAGACCCAGTACTTC. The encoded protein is CATRISETQYF. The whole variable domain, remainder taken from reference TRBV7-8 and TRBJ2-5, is GAGVSQSPRYKVAKRGQDVALRCDPISGHVSLFWYQQALGQGPEFLTYFQNEAQLDKSGLPSDRFFAERPEGSVSTLKIQRTQQEDSAVYLCATRISETQYFGPGTRLLVL.